This paragraph covers one T cell receptor (beta chain) sequence. Its target is not known. The PCR employed 60 Vbeta primers together with 13 Jbeta primers. The table came from immunoSEQ multiplex PCR; TCRdb's copy has only in-frame clones and leaves some out. This repertoire shows fewer than 150,000 clones, 70% to 75% found once; its top ten account for 13% to 15%. The sample is drawn from a study of cytomegalovirus exposure and HLA in healthy donors. The study's findings and limits: Association of under 20,000 TCR beta sequences with HLA alleles was found at 0.05 false discovery rate in a later analysis.

V was clipped by 5 bases and J by 2 bases; unmatched bases: 6. CDR1 is MNHEY and CDR2 is SMNVEV in the germline V gene (reference sequence). The CDR3 loop spans 16 amino acids. The receptor's source is a human donor in good health. Input material: PBMCs. The chain combines TRBV27 with TRBJ2-5; 12 nucleotides match TRBD2. The CDR3 DNA reads TGTGCCAGCAGTCCCTATGGACTAGCGGGGCAAGAGACCCAGTACTTC. It encodes CASSPYGLAGQETQYF.